Given below is one T cell receptor (beta chain) in context. The antigen is unknown. Germline V CDR1 and CDR2: SGHVS, FQNEAQ. V was pared by 3 bases and J by 2 bases, with 22 bases between. The length of the CDR3 is 18 residues. The data are from a study of regulatory T cells in long-lasting Graves disease. Time point reported: newly diagnosed GD, antithyroid drugs for less than 3 months. Researchers made the TCR library from RNA that was extracted from PBMCs. Patients met American Thyroid Association criteria for Graves' disease. CDR3 regions were amplified by Arm-PCR using iRepertoire HTBI primers to build TCR beta libraries. Each CDR3 protein gets one entry after TCRdb re-called the multiplex PCR reads with MiXCR. The repertoire holds roughly 360,000 distinct CDR3 sequences, with about 11% as singletons. Regarding the study as a whole: Whereas new patients shared 966 public clonotypes, persistent patients shared more, at about 3,000. It was in persistent disease that TRBV28, TRBJ1-2 and TRBJ2-5 were favored.

In addition, the sample was reused for a study of T cells in Graves' hyperthyroidism and ophthalmopathy. That publication notes: HTBI primers drove first-round RT-PCR of the TCR CDR3.

The source material was peripheral blood mononuclear cells (PBMCs), sampled at new diagnosis, from a patient treated with antithyroid drugs. The chain recombines TRBV7-8 with TRBJ1-2, with D tentatively TRBD1 (6 bases). The clonotype originates from a woman aged 18-29 years with Graves disease. CDR3 sequence (DNA): TGTGCCAGCAGCTTTTTTCCCCCCCCGGGACACAAAAACTATGGCTACACCTTC. Protein sequence: CASSFFPPPGHKNYGYTF.